This T cell receptor beta chain was captured by sequencing in a study of T cells in women clearing cervical HPV infection. Study overall: Women with histologically confirmed HPV16-related CIN3 or worse, 2 with invasive cancer, served as cases. Controls were women whose single incident HPV16 infection cleared within 12 months without precancer or cancer.

The germline V and J ends were trimmed by 7 bases and 1 base, with 10 bases remaining between them. In germline, CDR1 is SNHLY, CDR2 FYNNEI. The length of the CDR3 is 13 residues. The assay was immunoSEQ multiplex PCR, and TCRdb's table has in-frame clones only and misses some. The specimen's table records 20,000 to 30,000 clones. Cervical HPV DNA detected by MY09/MY11 PCR, typed by dot-blot. Overall study results and limits: Richness differences could reflect unmeasured T-cell content per sample.

Concerning this clone itself: Its antigen is unidentified. From the germline J gene comes the end of the CDR3, since the read stops 3 residues before it.

The sample comprised blood buffy coat. The clonotype originates from a woman between 18 and 70 years old with a cervical HPV16 infection that either progressed to CIN3+ or cleared (not recorded which). The chain couples TRBV2 to TRBJ1-1, with D possibly matching TRBD1 (5 bases). The CDR3 DNA, read in part, is TGTGCCAGCAAGAAGGACACGAACACTGAA. It translates to CASKKDTNTE. The full CDR3 is CASKKDTNTEAFF.